The TCR beta chain under discussion was sequenced for a study of response to subunit inactivated influenza vaccine. V lost 6 bases and J 3 bases, leaving 16 bases between the germline ends. The CDR3 has 15 amino acids. Study-wide points: Authors suggested each seasonal flu vaccination may recruit only limited numbers of new T cells.

One entry per CDR3 protein results from TCRdb running MiXCR on the RT-PCR reads. The table includes 650,000 to 700,000 distinct CDR3 sequences, around 14% detected once. To note about this clonotype: Its antigen is not identified.

The sequencing used PBMCs from blood, collected 11 to 12 days after vaccination. The rearrangement uses TRBV12-3 or TRBV12-4 and TRBJ2-3, with D perhaps matching TRBD1 or TRBD2 (5 bases each). The receptor comes from a man aged 50 to 59 who received an inactivated influenza vaccine. As DNA, the CDR3 is TGTGCCAGCAGCCTTGGGGGACCTAGGACAGATACGCAGTATTTT. Translating gives CASSLGGPRTDTQYF.